A selection of T cell receptor beta chains follows, all from one sample in a study of OX40 agonist ivuxolimab in advanced cancers. The table came from immunoSEQ multiplex PCR; TCRdb's copy has only in-frame clones and leaves some out. The sample has tens of thousands of clones, approximately 90% seen once. The material was CD4+ or CD8+ T cells sorted from blood, obtained in a trial of the OX40 agonist ivuxolimab. All receptors derive from an adult with an advanced solid tumor such as melanoma, head and neck, liver or kidney cancer. Both conserved end residues are part of each CDR3. Each record gives: V gene, D gene, clone size, CDR3 length, J gene, CDR3 DNA, CDR3 protein. D genes are given only for firm matches. Clone size is given for some rows only: seen once, a few or many times, or a class if the clone is expanded.

v_call: TRBV5-4
d_call: NA
clone_size: NA
cdr3_length: 14
j_call: TRBJ2-3
cdr3_nt: TGTGCCAGCAGCCCGGGCCCATCGGGCGATACGCAGTATTTT
cdr3_aa: CASSPGPSGDTQYF

v_call: TRBV7-6
d_call: NA
clone_size: NA
cdr3_length: 16
j_call: TRBJ1-1
cdr3_nt: TGTGCCAGCAGCTTAACACTAACAGGGTCTTACACTGAAGCTTTCTTT
cdr3_aa: CASSLTLTGSYTEAFF

v_call: TRBV9
d_call: TRBD2
clone_size: NA
cdr3_length: 15
j_call: TRBJ2-7
cdr3_nt: TGTGCCAGCAGCGTAGCGGGGACTAGCGACTACGAGCAGTACTTC
cdr3_aa: CASSVAGTSDYEQYF

v_call: TRBV5-4
d_call: TRBD1
clone_size: NA
cdr3_length: 14
j_call: TRBJ2-7
cdr3_nt: TGTGCCAGCAGCTTGGCCGGGGGACAGGTCGAGCAGTACTTC
cdr3_aa: CASSLAGGQVEQYF

v_call: TRBV7-2
d_call: NA
clone_size: NA
cdr3_length: 15
j_call: TRBJ1-1
cdr3_nt: TGTGCCAGCAGCTTTACGACAGGCCTGAGCACTGAAGCTTTCTTT
cdr3_aa: CASSFTTGLSTEAFF

v_call: TRBV28
d_call: TRBD1
clone_size: few
cdr3_length: 12
j_call: TRBJ2-1
cdr3_nt: TGTGCCAGCGCTACAGGGGGGAATGAGCAGTTCTTC
cdr3_aa: CASATGGNEQFF

v_call: TRBV6-4
d_call: TRBD1
clone_size: NA
cdr3_length: 16
j_call: TRBJ1-2
cdr3_nt: TGTGCCAGCAGTGACTCAATGGGACAGGGATTCCTGGGCTACACCTTC
cdr3_aa: CASSDSMGQGFLGYTF

v_call: TRBV7-9
d_call: NA
clone_size: NA
cdr3_length: 12
j_call: TRBJ1-2
cdr3_nt: TGTGCCAGCAGCGCGCGGACCGGGGGCTACACCTTC
cdr3_aa: CASSARTGGYTF

v_call: TRBV5-4
d_call: NA
clone_size: NA
cdr3_length: 14
j_call: TRBJ1-1
cdr3_nt: TGTGCCAGCACCCGGTGGGGGTACGGGACTGAAGCTTTCTTT
cdr3_aa: CASTRWGYGTEAFF

v_call: TRBV7-9
d_call: TRBD1
clone_size: NA
cdr3_length: 14
j_call: TRBJ2-7
cdr3_nt: TGTGCCAGCAGCTCCCAGGGGGCAATCTACGAGCAGTACTTC
cdr3_aa: CASSSQGAIYEQYF

v_call: TRBV6-5
d_call: NA
clone_size: NA
cdr3_length: 13
j_call: TRBJ1-2
cdr3_nt: TGTGCCAGCAGTTTGTCCAGGGACTATGGCTACACCTTC
cdr3_aa: CASSLSRDYGYTF

v_call: TRBV10-3
d_call: NA
clone_size: once
cdr3_length: 14
j_call: TRBJ2-5
cdr3_nt: TGTGCCATCAGTACACGGGACCTGCAAGAGACCCAGTACTTC
cdr3_aa: CAISTRDLQETQYF

v_call: TRBV2
d_call: NA
clone_size: NA
cdr3_length: 11
j_call: TRBJ1-2
cdr3_nt: TGTGCCAGCACCTCTAACTATGGCTACACCTTC
cdr3_aa: CASTSNYGYTF

v_call: TRBV28
d_call: NA
clone_size: once
cdr3_length: 13
j_call: TRBJ2-7
cdr3_nt: TGTGCCAGCAGAACAACAGGGAACTACGAGCAGTACTTC
cdr3_aa: CASRTTGNYEQYF

v_call: TRBV4-3
d_call: NA
clone_size: NA
cdr3_length: 15
j_call: TRBJ1-1
cdr3_nt: TGCGCCAGCAGCCAAGATCCGGGGATTCGCACTGAAGCTTTCTTT
cdr3_aa: CASSQDPGIRTEAFF

v_call: TRBV7-9
d_call: TRBD2
clone_size: NA
cdr3_length: 17
j_call: TRBJ2-5
cdr3_nt: TGTGCCAGCAGCCCCGGGACTAGCGGGGGGGCTTTAGAGACCCAGTACTTC
cdr3_aa: CASSPGTSGGALETQYF

v_call: TRBV7-6
d_call: NA
clone_size: NA
cdr3_length: 15
j_call: TRBJ1-5
cdr3_nt: TGTGCCAGCAGCTTAATAGGTGGATGGGATCAGCCCCAGCATTTT
cdr3_aa: CASSLIGGWDQPQHF

v_call: TRBV19
d_call: NA
clone_size: few
cdr3_length: 13
j_call: TRBJ1-2
cdr3_nt: TGTGCCAGTAGTATGGTTGCCGGATATGGCTACACCTTC
cdr3_aa: CASSMVAGYGYTF

v_call: TRBV6-5
d_call: NA
clone_size: NA
cdr3_length: 14
j_call: TRBJ1-1
cdr3_nt: TGTGCCAGCAGTACCGGAGGGAGTAACACTGAAGCTTTCTTT
cdr3_aa: CASSTGGSNTEAFF

v_call: TRBV5-4
d_call: NA
clone_size: NA
cdr3_length: 13
j_call: TRBJ2-3
cdr3_nt: TGTGCCAGCAGTAACCCTAGCACAGATACGCAGTATTTT
cdr3_aa: CASSNPSTDTQYF

v_call: TRBV27
d_call: TRBD1
clone_size: NA
cdr3_length: 15
j_call: TRBJ2-5
cdr3_nt: TGTGCCAGCAGTACCGGGACAGGGCGGAAAGAGACCCAGTACTTC
cdr3_aa: CASSTGTGRKETQYF

v_call: TRBV5-5
d_call: NA
clone_size: NA
cdr3_length: 13
j_call: TRBJ2-7
cdr3_nt: TGTGCCAGCAGCTTCGGACTATCCTACGAGCAGTACTTC
cdr3_aa: CASSFGLSYEQYF

v_call: TRBV7-2
d_call: NA
clone_size: NA
cdr3_length: 16
j_call: TRBJ1-1
cdr3_nt: TGTGCCAGCAGCTTACCAAAACAGGGCATGAACACTGAAGCTTTCTTT
cdr3_aa: CASSLPKQGMNTEAFF

v_call: TRBV28
d_call: NA
clone_size: NA
cdr3_length: 16
j_call: TRBJ1-4
cdr3_nt: TGTGCCAGCAGTACGGGGGTGGGATTGGGCTATGAAAAACTGTTTTTT
cdr3_aa: CASSTGVGLGYEKLFF

v_call: TRBV21-1
d_call: NA
clone_size: NA
cdr3_length: 17
j_call: TRBJ2-5
cdr3_nt: TGTGCCAGCAGCAAAGATGGCGCCTTTGAGGGCTCAGAGACCCAGTACTTC
cdr3_aa: CASSKDGAFEGSETQYF

v_call: TRBV19
d_call: NA
clone_size: NA
cdr3_length: 15
j_call: TRBJ1-1
cdr3_nt: TGTGCCAGTAGTATCGATCCATCGGGGGCCACTGAAGCTTTCTTT
cdr3_aa: CASSIDPSGATEAFF

v_call: TRBV10-3
d_call: NA
clone_size: NA
cdr3_length: 13
j_call: TRBJ2-3
cdr3_nt: TGTGCCGACCTATCATCTGACACAGATACGCAGTATTTT
cdr3_aa: CADLSSDTDTQYF

v_call: TRBV27
d_call: NA
clone_size: NA
cdr3_length: 14
j_call: TRBJ2-3
cdr3_nt: TGTGCCAGCAGTTTCACACGGGACACAGATACGCAGTATTTT
cdr3_aa: CASSFTRDTDTQYF

v_call: TRBV5-6
d_call: TRBD1
clone_size: once
cdr3_length: 15
j_call: TRBJ1-4
cdr3_nt: TGTGCCAGCAGCGGGGGACAGCTAGGTGGTGAAAAACTGTTTTTT
cdr3_aa: CASSGGQLGGEKLFF

v_call: TRBV15
d_call: NA
clone_size: NA
cdr3_length: 13
j_call: TRBJ2-7
cdr3_nt: TGTGCCACCAGCAGGCCCCCCTCGGCGGAGCAGTACTTC
cdr3_aa: CATSRPPSAEQYF

v_call: TRBV2
d_call: NA
clone_size: NA
cdr3_length: 13
j_call: TRBJ2-1
cdr3_nt: TGTGCCAGCAGGGACAGTACCTACAATGAGCAGTTCTTC
cdr3_aa: CASRDSTYNEQFF

v_call: TRBV30
d_call: TRBD1
clone_size: NA
cdr3_length: 15
j_call: TRBJ1-3
cdr3_nt: TGTGCCTGGAGTGCCGGGACAGGGGGGGAATACACCATATATTTT
cdr3_aa: CAWSAGTGGEYTIYF

v_call: TRBV27
d_call: NA
clone_size: once
cdr3_length: 14
j_call: TRBJ1-1
cdr3_nt: TGTGCCAGCAGTTCGGGGGAGGGGAACACTGAAGCTTTCTTT
cdr3_aa: CASSSGEGNTEAFF

v_call: TRBV28
d_call: NA
clone_size: NA
cdr3_length: 12
j_call: TRBJ2-5
cdr3_nt: TGTGCCAGCACCTTCGACAGAGAGACCCAGTACTTC
cdr3_aa: CASTFDRETQYF

v_call: TRBV6-5
d_call: NA
clone_size: once
cdr3_length: 14
j_call: TRBJ1-2
cdr3_nt: TGTGCCAGCACCGGGGCCGCGGGTACTCGTGGCTACACCTTC
cdr3_aa: CASTGAAGTRGYTF

v_call: TRBV4-1
d_call: TRBD1
clone_size: NA
cdr3_length: 17
j_call: TRBJ1-5
cdr3_nt: TGCGCCAGCAGCCAGTGGGGGACAGGCGTTAGCAATCAGCCCCAGCATTTT
cdr3_aa: CASSQWGTGVSNQPQHF

v_call: TRBV4-1
d_call: TRBD2
clone_size: NA
cdr3_length: 15
j_call: TRBJ2-1
cdr3_nt: TGCGCCAGCAGCCAAGTAGATGCTAGCGGGGGGTTGCAGTTCTTC
cdr3_aa: CASSQVDASGGLQFF

v_call: TRBV7-8
d_call: TRBD2
clone_size: once
cdr3_length: 14
j_call: TRBJ2-1
cdr3_nt: TGTGCCAGCAGCTCCACTAGCGGTGGCAATGAGCAGTTCTTC
cdr3_aa: CASSSTSGGNEQFF

v_call: TRBV28
d_call: TRBD1
clone_size: once
cdr3_length: 14
j_call: TRBJ2-1
cdr3_nt: TGTGCCAGCAGTTTTTATTCTGGGGACAGTGGGCAGTTCTTC
cdr3_aa: CASSFYSGDSGQFF

v_call: TRBV4-1
d_call: NA
clone_size: medium-sized
cdr3_length: 16
j_call: TRBJ1-1
cdr3_nt: TGCGCCAGCAGCCAAGCCCCGACAGCAATGAACACTGAAGCTTTCTTT
cdr3_aa: CASSQAPTAMNTEAFF

v_call: TRBV19
d_call: NA
clone_size: NA
cdr3_length: 13
j_call: TRBJ2-7
cdr3_nt: TGTGCCAGTAGTATTGGCCAGTACTACGAGCAGTACTTC
cdr3_aa: CASSIGQYYEQYF

v_call: TRBV28
d_call: TRBD1
clone_size: NA
cdr3_length: 14
j_call: TRBJ1-5
cdr3_nt: TGTGCCAGCAGTATACAGGGGAGCAATCAGCCCCAGCATTTT
cdr3_aa: CASSIQGSNQPQHF

v_call: TRBV7-9
d_call: NA
clone_size: once
cdr3_length: 13
j_call: TRBJ1-1
cdr3_nt: TGTGCCAGCAGCTCCGGGGTGAACACTGAAGCTTTCTTT
cdr3_aa: CASSSGVNTEAFF

v_call: TRBV7-6
d_call: NA
clone_size: NA
cdr3_length: 13
j_call: TRBJ2-2
cdr3_nt: TGTGCCAGCAGGTCTGAGTTCGCCGGGGAGCTGTTTTTT
cdr3_aa: CASRSEFAGELFF

v_call: TRBV14
d_call: NA
clone_size: NA
cdr3_length: 15
j_call: TRBJ2-5
cdr3_nt: TGTGCCAGCAGCCAACGAAGACTTATCCAAGAGACCCAGTACTTC
cdr3_aa: CASSQRRLIQETQYF

v_call: TRBV5-8
d_call: NA
clone_size: NA
cdr3_length: 14
j_call: TRBJ2-7
cdr3_nt: TGTGCCAGCACCCCACTGACAATAGGGGACGAGCAGTACTTC
cdr3_aa: CASTPLTIGDEQYF

v_call: TRBV7-9
d_call: TRBD2
clone_size: NA
cdr3_length: 15
j_call: TRBJ2-7
cdr3_nt: TGTGCCAGCAGCTCGGGACTAGCGAAGACCTACGAGCAGTACTTC
cdr3_aa: CASSSGLAKTYEQYF

v_call: TRBV30
d_call: TRBD1
clone_size: NA
cdr3_length: 13
j_call: TRBJ2-7
cdr3_nt: TGTGCCTGGAGTCGGGACAGCTCCTACGAGCAGTACTTC
cdr3_aa: CAWSRDSSYEQYF

v_call: TRBV28
d_call: NA
clone_size: once
cdr3_length: 13
j_call: TRBJ2-7
cdr3_nt: TGTGCCAGCAGTCTCTCGGGTACCTACGAGCAGTACTTC
cdr3_aa: CASSLSGTYEQYF

v_call: TRBV5-4
d_call: TRBD1
clone_size: few
cdr3_length: 16
j_call: TRBJ2-7
cdr3_nt: TGTGCCAGCAGCAAGGACAGGGCGTGGGTTGGCTACGAGCAGTACTTC
cdr3_aa: CASSKDRAWVGYEQYF

v_call: TRBV28
d_call: TRBD1
clone_size: NA
cdr3_length: 17
j_call: TRBJ2-7
cdr3_nt: TGTGCCAGCAGACTCCAACCGTACGGGACAGGGGCCTACGAGCAGTACTTC
cdr3_aa: CASRLQPYGTGAYEQYF

v_call: TRBV28
d_call: TRBD2
clone_size: NA
cdr3_length: 14
j_call: TRBJ2-2
cdr3_nt: TGTGCCAGCAGTTTGGAGCGGGAGAACGGGGAGCTGTTTTTT
cdr3_aa: CASSLERENGELFF